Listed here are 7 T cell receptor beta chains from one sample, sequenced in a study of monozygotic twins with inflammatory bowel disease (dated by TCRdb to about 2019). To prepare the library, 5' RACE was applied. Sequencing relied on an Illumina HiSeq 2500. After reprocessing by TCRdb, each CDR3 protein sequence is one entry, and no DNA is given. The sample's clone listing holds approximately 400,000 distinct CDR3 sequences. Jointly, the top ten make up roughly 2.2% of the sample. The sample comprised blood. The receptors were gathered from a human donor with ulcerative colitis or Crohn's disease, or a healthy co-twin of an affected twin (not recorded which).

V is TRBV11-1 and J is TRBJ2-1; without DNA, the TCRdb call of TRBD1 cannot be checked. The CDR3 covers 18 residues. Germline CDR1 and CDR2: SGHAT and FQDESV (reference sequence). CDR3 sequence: CASSSPGGQFSSYNEQFF.

CDR3 loop: CASSVSGGVNSPLHF. The chain has TRBV12-3 or TRBV12-4 and TRBJ1-6. This CDR3 contains 15 residues.

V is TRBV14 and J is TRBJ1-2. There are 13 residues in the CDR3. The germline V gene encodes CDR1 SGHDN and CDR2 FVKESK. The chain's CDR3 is CASSQGRTYGYTF.

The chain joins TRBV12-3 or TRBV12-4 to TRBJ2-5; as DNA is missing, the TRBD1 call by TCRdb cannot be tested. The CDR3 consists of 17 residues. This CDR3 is CASSSSGSRANQETQYF.

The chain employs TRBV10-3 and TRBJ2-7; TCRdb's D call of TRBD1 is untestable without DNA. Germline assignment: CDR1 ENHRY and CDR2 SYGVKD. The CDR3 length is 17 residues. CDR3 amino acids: CAIRASWEGQSIYEQYF.

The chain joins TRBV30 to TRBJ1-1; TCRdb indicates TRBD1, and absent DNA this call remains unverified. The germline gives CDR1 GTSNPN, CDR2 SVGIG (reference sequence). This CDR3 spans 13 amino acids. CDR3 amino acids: CAWDQGAPGEAFF.

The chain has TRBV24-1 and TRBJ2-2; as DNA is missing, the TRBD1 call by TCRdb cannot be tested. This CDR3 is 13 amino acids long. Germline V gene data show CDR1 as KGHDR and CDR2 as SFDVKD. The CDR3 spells CATSRGSAGELFF.